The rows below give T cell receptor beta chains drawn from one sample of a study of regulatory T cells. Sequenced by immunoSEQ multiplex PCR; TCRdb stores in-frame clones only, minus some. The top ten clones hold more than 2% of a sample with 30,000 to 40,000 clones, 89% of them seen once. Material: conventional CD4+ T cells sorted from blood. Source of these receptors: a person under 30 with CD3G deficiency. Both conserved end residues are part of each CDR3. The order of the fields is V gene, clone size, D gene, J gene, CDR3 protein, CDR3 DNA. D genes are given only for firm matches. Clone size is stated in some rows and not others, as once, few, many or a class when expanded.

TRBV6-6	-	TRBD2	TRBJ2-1	CASLSGRAKEQFF	TGTGCCAGTCTTAGCGGGAGGGCCAAGGAGCAGTTCTTC
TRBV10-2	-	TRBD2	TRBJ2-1	CASSDRREGPNEQFF	TGCGCCAGCAGTGATCGGCGGGAGGGCCCTAATGAGCAGTTCTTC
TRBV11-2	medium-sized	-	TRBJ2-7	CASSLDRGITYEQYF	TGTGCCAGCAGCTTAGATCGGGGGATTACCTACGAGCAGTACTTC
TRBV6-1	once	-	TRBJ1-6	CASSRDYNSPLHF	TGTGCCAGCTCCCGCGACTATAATTCACCCCTCCACTTT
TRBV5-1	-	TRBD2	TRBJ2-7	CASSSDYLSGRYEQYF	TGCGCCAGCAGCTCCGACTACCTTAGCGGGCGGTACGAGCAGTACTTC
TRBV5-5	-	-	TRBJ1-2	CASSRIRVRGYTF	TGTGCCAGCAGCCGCATCAGGGTACGTGGCTACACCTTC
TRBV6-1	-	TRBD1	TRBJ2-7	CASSKRWDRSYEQYF	TGTGCCAGCAGTAAACGATGGGACAGGTCCTACGAGCAGTACTTC
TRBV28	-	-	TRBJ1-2	CASSRQWPGGYTF	TGTGCCAGCAGTAGACAGTGGCCTGGGGGCTACACCTTC
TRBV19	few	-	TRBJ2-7	CASSIDGRGEQYF	TGTGCCAGTAGTATAGACGGGAGAGGCGAGCAGTACTTC
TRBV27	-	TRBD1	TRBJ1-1	CASSRTGRMNTEAFF	TGTGCCAGCAGCCGGACAGGGCGGATGAACACTGAAGCTTTCTTT
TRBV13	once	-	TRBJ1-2	CASSFGSYGYTF	TGTGCCAGCAGCTTTGGCAGTTATGGCTACACCTTC
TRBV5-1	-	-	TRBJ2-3	CASSLSGDTQYF	TGCGCCAGCAGCTTGTCCGGAGATACGCAGTATTTT
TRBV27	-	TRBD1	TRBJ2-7	CASSYRDSSYEQYF	TGTGCCAGCAGTTACCGGGACAGCTCCTACGAGCAGTACTTC
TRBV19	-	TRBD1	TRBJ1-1	CASSKAGTDGQPEAFF	TGTGCCAGTAGTAAAGCCGGGACAGATGGACAACCTGAAGCTTTCTTT
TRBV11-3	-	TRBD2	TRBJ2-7	CASSKRLAGGREVYEQYF	TGTGCCAGCAGCAAACGGCTAGCGGGAGGGCGCGAGGTCTACGAGCAGTACTTC
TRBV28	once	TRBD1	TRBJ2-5	CASSLASGRTGMRKTQYF	TGTGCCAGCAGTTTAGCCTCAGGTCGGACAGGGATGCGGAAGACCCAGTACTTC
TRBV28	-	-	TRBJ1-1	CASKGGFWTEAFF	TGTGCCAGCAAGGGGGGCTTCTGGACTGAAGCTTTCTTT
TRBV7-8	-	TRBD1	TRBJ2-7	CASSLLPQTGGLYEQYF	TGTGCCAGCAGCTTACTTCCCCAAACAGGGGGGCTTTACGAGCAGTACTTC
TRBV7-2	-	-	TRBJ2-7	CASSIPPRLGETYEQYF	TGTGCCAGCAGCATACCACCACGTCTCGGGGAAACCTACGAGCAGTACTTC
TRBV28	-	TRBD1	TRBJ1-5	CASSLRDSNHQPQHF	TGTGCCAGCAGTTTAAGGGACAGCAACCATCAGCCCCAGCATTTT
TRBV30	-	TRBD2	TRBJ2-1	CAWAKLAGGRLVF	TGTGCCTGGGCTAAGCTAGCGGGAGGCCGGCTGGTCTTC
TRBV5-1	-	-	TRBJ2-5	CASSPLTGGGQETQYF	TGCGCCAGCAGCCCCTTGACCGGGGGCGGGCAAGAGACCCAGTACTTC
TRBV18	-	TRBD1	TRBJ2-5	CASSPGTGIEETQYF	TGTGCCAGCTCCCCCGGGACAGGGATCGAAGAGACCCAGTACTTC
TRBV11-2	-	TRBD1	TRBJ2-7	CASSFGDRDEQYF	TGTGCCAGCAGCTTTGGAGACAGGGACGAGCAGTACTTC
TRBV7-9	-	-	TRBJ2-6	CASSLGVSSGANVLTF	TGTGCCAGCAGCTTAGGAGTAAGCTCTGGGGCCAACGTCCTGACTTTC
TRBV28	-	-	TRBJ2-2	CASSLSGQGGYPGELFF	TGTGCCAGCAGTTTAAGTGGTCAGGGAGGTTACCCCGGGGAGCTGTTTTTT
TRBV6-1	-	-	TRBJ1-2	CASSEVRRGGYGYTF	TGTGCCAGCAGTGAAGTCCGGAGGGGGGGCTATGGCTACACCTTC
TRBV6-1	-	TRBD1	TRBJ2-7	CASSEARGQGYEQYF	TGTGCCAGCAGTGAAGCGCGGGGACAGGGCTACGAGCAGTACTTC